The 26 T cell receptor beta chains below come from one sample, sequenced in a study of T-cell memory formation after mild COVID-19. A single record per CDR3 protein comes from TCRdb applying MiXCR to the 5' RACE reads. This sample carries about 560,000 distinct CDR3 sequences, 17% of them seen once, and the ten largest clones take about 8.1%. The sequenced sample was PBMCs or a T cell subset sorted from them (not recorded which). Source of these receptors: an adult woman who had mild COVID-19 (a few samples of this study predate the infection). Cell type and time point are not known.

This clonotype is medium-sized by share. This chain links TRBV6-5 with TRBJ2-1; 10 bases align to TRBD1. J was trimmed by 6 bases and V by 8 bases; bases with no gene match: 7. This CDR3 spans 14 amino acids. Germline assignment: CDR1 MNHEY and CDR2 SVGAGI. The DNA for the CDR3 is TGTGCCAGCGCATTGAGGACAGGGGGCAATGAGCAGTTCTTC. Translated: CASALRTGGNEQFF.

This clonotype was observed a handful of times. The CDR3 sequence: CATSDPITGPDYGYTF. The DNA of the CDR3 is TGTGCCACCAGTGACCCGATTACAGGTCCTGACTATGGCTACACCTTC. The chain carries TRBV24-1 and TRBJ1-2; tentatively, D is TRBD1 (5 bases). Trimming left V 4 bases short and J 3 bases short, with 17 bases between. The CDR3 is 16 residues long. The germline V gene has CDR1 KGHDR and CDR2 SFDVKD.

This clonotype was seen only a few times. The rearrangement links TRBV10-3 to TRBJ1-2; D might be TRBD1 (6 bases). Germline V gene data show CDR1 as ENHRY and CDR2 as SYGVKD. The CDR3 spans 13 residues. With 10 bases removed from V and 2 bases from J, the gap between germline ends came to 14 bases. The CDR3 DNA reads TGTGCCACGTCGACAGGAGCCAACTATGGCTACACCTTC. Amino acids: CATSTGANYGYTF.

This clonotype turned up a few times. The V gene is TRBV20-1, the J gene TRBJ1-1, with TRBD1 identical over 7 bases. Germline trimming cut 0 bases from V and 5 bases from J; bases unmatched to any gene: 6. CDR1 DFQATT and CDR2 SNEGSKA come from the germline V gene (reference sequence). The length of the CDR3 is 14 residues. CDR3 bases: TGCAGTGCTAGAGATAGGCACAGGGGTACTGAAGCTTTCTTT. This translates into CSARDRHRGTEAFF.

The rearrangement joins TRBV6-5 to TRBJ2-7; D uncertain. Germline V gene sequence: CDR1 MNHEY, CDR2 SVGAGI. There are 15 residues in the CDR3. The germline V and J ends were trimmed by 0 bases and 0 bases, with 9 bases remaining between them. This CDR3 reads CASSYSFGNSYEQYF. In DNA form, the CDR3 reads TGTGCCAGCAGTTACTCGTTTGGGAACTCCTACGAGCAGTACTTC.

The rearrangement links TRBV6-5 to TRBJ2-1; 13 bases fit TRBD2. Looked up from germline, CDR1 is MNHEY and CDR2 is SVGAGI. The CDR3 spans 15 residues. V shed 6 bases, J shed 9 bases, and the junction held 8 bases outside the gene matches. CDR3 in DNA: TGTGCCAGCAGCACTAGCGGGGGGGGCGATGTTGAGCAGTTCTTC. Protein product: CASSTSGGGDVEQFF.

This clonotype was counted between two and nine times. One junction end disagrees with the germline gene, perhaps due to a read error. The chain joins TRBV20-1 to TRBJ2-1, with TRBD2 identical over 8 bases. Germline V gives CDR1 DFQATT, CDR2 SNEGSKA (reference sequence). This CDR3 has 15 residues. The CDR3 loop is CSASRPSGGNIFRIF. The CDR3 bases are TGCAGTGCTAGCCGCCCCTCGGGGGGGAACATATTCCGGATCTTC.

This chain uses TRBV7-2 with TRBJ1-3; maybe TRBD1 (6 bases). Germline V gives CDR1 SGHTA, CDR2 FQGNSA. With 5 bases removed from V and 6 bases from J, the gap between germline ends came to 14 bases. There are 14 residues in the CDR3. CDR3 residues: CASSLQGRVNTIYF. The CDR3, as DNA: TGTGCCAGCAGCCTACAGGGTCGGGTAAACACCATATATTTT.

The V and J genes are TRBV28 and TRBJ2-7; 8 nucleotides match TRBD2. Germline CDR1 and CDR2: MDHEN and SYDVKM. Trimming took 5 bases from V and 0 from J; bases not matched to a gene: 3. The CDR3 has 14 residues. The DNA for the CDR3 is TGTGCCAGCAGTCGCCGGGAGGGCTCCTACGAGCAGTACTTC. It encodes CASSRREGSYEQYF.

This clonotype occurred a few times. The V and J genes are TRBV4-1 and TRBJ1-3; D gene unclear. CDR3 length: 18 amino acids. V lost 0 bases, J lost 2 bases, and 17 bases lay in between. Germline V lookup: CDR1 MGHRA, CDR2 YSYEKL. CDR3 sequence reads: CASSQDLLTGATGNTIYF. CDR3 coding DNA: TGCGCCAGCAGCCAAGATCTTCTCACGGGAGCCACTGGAAACACCATATATTTT.

The chain carries TRBV6-2 or TRBV6-3 and TRBJ2-7; D may be TRBD2 (6 bases). V was shortened by 8 bases and J by 2 bases, with 13 bases between the two germline ends. CDR1 and CDR2 (germline): MNHEY, SVGEGT. This CDR3 is built from 13 residues. The CDR3 is CASPGAGTYEQYF. The CDR3 nucleotides read TGTGCCAGCCCAGGCGCGGGGACCTACGAGCAGTACTTC.

The sample holds a few counts of this clonotype. CDR3 sequence: CASSRSPSEPPGGIYGYTF. The CDR3 DNA reads as TGTGCCAGCAGCCGATCCCCCTCCGAGCCCCCGGGGGGGATATATGGCTACACCTTC. This sequence joins TRBV7-9 and TRBJ1-2; tentative D call: TRBD1 (5 bases). In germline, CDR1 is SEHNR, CDR2 FQNEAQ (reference sequence). This CDR3 is built from 19 residues. V shed 5 bases and J shed 5 bases, with 30 bases lying between them.

This chain connects TRBV29-1 to TRBJ1-1; D gene unclear. Germline V gene data show CDR1 as SQVTM and CDR2 as ANQGSEA. The CDR3 runs 15 residues. V was clipped by 0 bases and J by 3 bases, with 14 bases between them. Written as DNA, the CDR3 is TGCAGCGTTGAAGATTGGAGAGGGCGGTACACTGAAGCTTTCTTT. It is translated as CSVEDWRGRYTEAFF.

This clonotype was counted a few times. This chain uses TRBV5-5 with TRBJ1-6; 7 nucleotides align to TRBD1. Germline V gene lookup returns CDR1 SGHKS and CDR2 YYEKEE (reference sequence). CDR3 size: 18 residues. V shed 2 bases and J 7 bases; nucleotides not matched to a gene: 15. The CDR3 DNA reads as TGTGCCAGCAGCTTCTTGCCCGGGACAGCTAACTCCAATTCACCCCTCCACTTT. Translation: CASSFLPGTANSNSPLHF.

CDR3 DNA sequence: TGTGCCAGCTCACAGCAACAGGGAAATGAGCCCCAGCATTTT. It yields the protein CASSQQQGNEPQHF. This chain connects TRBV18 to TRBJ1-5; D may be TRBD1 (6 bases). V lost 4 bases and J lost 8, with 15 bases in between. CDR1 KGHSH and CDR2 LQKENI come from the germline V gene. The CDR3 extends over 14 amino acids.

The sample holds one count of this clonotype. V is TRBV20-1 and J is TRBJ1-4, with D uncertain. The V end was cut by 3 bases, the J end by 4 bases, with 15 bases between. The CDR3 has 15 amino acids. Germline V gives CDR1 DFQATT, CDR2 SNEGSKA (reference sequence). The CDR3 loop is CSASSTRFGNEKLFF. CDR3 DNA: TGCAGTGCTAGTTCCACTCGGTTTGGTAATGAAAAACTGTTTTTT.

The V gene is TRBV6-5, the J gene TRBJ1-2, with a tentative D call TRBD1 (5 bases). The germline V gene has CDR1 MNHEY and CDR2 SVGAGI. There are 12 residues in the CDR3. Trimming took off 8 bases at V and 2 bases at J, with 9 bases between the two ends. The CDR3 DNA follows: TGTGCCAGCGGGGCCCAAAACTATGGCTACACCTTC. Its protein product is CASGAQNYGYTF.

The chain combines TRBV7-9 with TRBJ1-4, with D unclear. V gave up 5 bases and J gave up 7 bases, with 11 bases separating them. The germline V gene has CDR1 SEHNR and CDR2 FQNEAQ (reference sequence). The CDR3 is 13 residues long. The CDR3 coding sequence is TGTGCCAGCAGCCCCGGAGGTCGTGAAAAACTGTTTTTT. Protein product: CASSPGGREKLFF.

This clonotype occurred a few times. The chain employs TRBV20-1 and TRBJ1-6; D not resolved. The CDR3 runs to 14 residues. V shed 3 bases and J shed 5 bases, with 11 bases lying between them. The germline gives CDR1 DFQATT, CDR2 SNEGSKA (reference sequence). CDR3 region: CSARDQRNNSPLHF. CDR3 DNA: TGCAGTGCTAGGGACCAGAGAAATAATTCACCCCTCCACTTT.

The rearrangement uses TRBV12-3 or TRBV12-4 and TRBJ1-1, with TRBD1 matching over 7 bases. There are 15 residues in the CDR3. V was clipped by 8 bases and J by 5 bases; unmatched bases: 14. CDR3 amino acids: CASGNLRQGWTEAFF. The CDR3 DNA is TGTGCCAGCGGTAACCTAAGACAGGGTTGGACTGAAGCTTTCTTT.

The genes are TRBV5-1 and TRBJ2-1, with D possibly TRBD2 on 5 matching bases. V lost 1 base and J 4 bases, leaving 12 bases between the germline ends. Germline V CDR1 and CDR2: SGHRS, YFSETQ. This CDR3 spans 15 amino acids. The CDR3 is CASSLFRGLYNEQFF. The DNA for the CDR3 is TGCGCCAGCAGCTTGTTCCGGGGATTATACAATGAGCAGTTCTTC.

The CDR3 sequence: CASSHWTGGGEKLFF. CDR3 nucleotide sequence: TGTGCCAGCAGCCACTGGACAGGGGGAGGTGAAAAACTGTTTTTT. The chain recombines TRBV3-1 with TRBJ1-4; 10 bases are shared with TRBD1. This CDR3 is built from 15 residues. Per germline, CDR1 LGHDT and CDR2 YNNKEL (reference sequence). Losses at the gene ends were 3 bases for V and 7 bases for J; bases not matched to a gene: 5. The variable domain in full, with the rest retrieved from reference TRBV3-1 and TRBJ1-4, is DTAVSQTPKYLVTQMGNDKSIKCEQNLGHDTMYWYKQDSKKFLKIMFSYNNKELIINETVPNRFSPKSPDKAHLNLHINSLELGDSAVYFCASSHWTGGGEKLFFGSGTQLSVL.

V gene TRBV7-9 combines with J gene TRBJ2-7; TRBD2 might be the D (6 bases). The germline gives CDR1 SEHNR, CDR2 FQNEAQ (reference sequence). V lost 1 base and J 10 bases, leaving 17 bases between the germline ends. This CDR3 spans 14 amino acids. CDR3 region: CASSLEAGPPFQYF. CDR3 DNA: TGTGCCAGCAGCTTAGAGGCGGGACCCCCATTTCAGTACTTC.

This clonotype was detected many times. The chain combines TRBV7-2 with TRBJ1-6; D unresolved. This CDR3 has 16 amino acids. V lost 7 bases, J lost 0 bases, and 13 bases lay in between. Germline V CDR1 and CDR2: SGHTA, FQGNSA. This chain's CDR3 is CASTPIRFSYNSPLHF. As DNA, the CDR3 is TGTGCCAGCACCCCTATCAGGTTCTCCTATAATTCACCCCTCCACTTT.

The V and J genes are TRBV12-3 or TRBV12-4 and TRBJ2-3, with TRBD2 as a possible D gene (6 bases). The length of the CDR3 is 14 residues. Trimming removed 8 bases at V and 0 bases at J, with 12 bases between. The CDR3 sequence: CASRDLSSTDTQYF. CDR3 sequence (DNA): TGTGCCAGCCGGGACTTGAGTAGCACAGATACGCAGTATTTT.

The chain is built from TRBV2 and TRBJ1-2; possible D gene TRBD1, 6 bases. Germline V gives CDR1 SNHLY, CDR2 FYNNEI. V was trimmed by 9 bases and J by 4 bases, leaving 24 bases between them. This CDR3 contains 16 residues. The CDR3 DNA reads TGTGCCAGTGTTGGGAGGGGGATCCTGCGGGTCTATGGCTACACCTTC. Translation: CASVGRGILRVYGYTF.